These 30 T cell receptor beta chains were all obtained from the same sample, sequenced in a study of graft-versus-host responses after intestinal transplantation. Antigens of these TCRs are unknown. Clones were read by immunoSEQ multiplex PCR, and TCRdb kept only the in-frame ones, dropping some. The sample has roughly 130,000 clones, about 90% seen once. Here the sequenced sample was unstimulated CD4+ T cells sorted from spleen or lymph node cells, taken before intestinal transplant. These receptors were obtained from a human donor who received an intestinal transplant.

The chain recombines TRBV5-1 with TRBJ1-1; D is undetermined. CDR1 is SGHRS, CDR2 YFSETQ, per germline. The V end lost 1 base, the J end lost 1 base, and 8 bases lay between the germline ends. This CDR3 has 14 residues. CDR3 loop: CASSLWRGNTEAFF. The CDR3 nucleotides read TGCGCCAGCAGCTTGTGGAGAGGGAACACTGAAGCTTTCTTT.

CDR3: CASSLSRGSNTGELFF. CDR3 coding DNA: TGTGCCAGCAGTTTATCGAGGGGCTCCAACACCGGGGAGCTGTTTTTT. The rearrangement joins TRBV27 to TRBJ2-2; TRBD1 or TRBD2 may be the D gene (5 bases each). Trimming took off 0 bases at V and 2 bases at J, with 10 bases between the two ends. The CDR3 is 16 amino acids. CDR1 and CDR2 (germline): MNHEY, SMNVEV (reference sequence).

This chain joins TRBV6-6 and TRBJ2-1; D remains unclear. Germline loops: CDR1 MNHNY, CDR2 SVGAGI (reference sequence). This CDR3 has 13 amino acids. The V end was cut by 4 bases, the J end by 6 bases, with 10 bases between. The CDR3 sequence: CASSSITRNEQFF. As DNA, the CDR3 is TGTGCCAGCAGTTCAATAACACGCAATGAGCAGTTCTTC.

The chain links TRBV6-1 to TRBJ1-5, with D unclear. CDR3 length equals 16 residues. V lost 3 bases and J 0 bases, leaving 12 bases between the germline ends. The germline gives CDR1 MNHNS, CDR2 SASEGT. Here the CDR3 DNA reads TGTGCCAGCAGTGAGGTAATCTCTTTTAGCAATCAGCCCCAGCATTTT. Amino acid sequence: CASSEVISFSNQPQHF.

V is TRBV9 and J is TRBJ2-2; no clear D gene. The V end was cut by 0 bases, the J end by 5 bases, with 5 bases between. The length of the CDR3 is 13 residues. CDR1 and CDR2 (germline): SGDLS, YYNGEE. The CDR3 nucleotides are TGTGCCAGCAGCGTAGGCCCGACCGGGGAGCTGTTTTTT. Its translation: CASSVGPTGELFF.

This clone was observed a few times. This chain links TRBV19 with TRBJ1-3; D uncertain. CDR3 length equals 15 residues. The V gene lost 7 bases and the J gene lost 3 bases, with 16 bases spanning the gap. Germline V gene lookup returns CDR1 LNHDA and CDR2 SQIVND (reference sequence). As DNA, the CDR3 is TGTGCCAGTATCCACCCCCCGGGGTTTGGAAACACCATATATTTT. It translates to CASIHPPGFGNTIYF. The entire variable domain, with the rest obtained from reference TRBV19 and TRBJ1-3, is as follows: DGGITQSPKYLFRKEGQNVTLSCEQNLNHDAMYWYRQDPGQGLRLIYYSQIVNDFQKGDIAEGYSVSREKKESFPLTVTSAQKNPTAFYLCASIHPPGFGNTIYFGEGSWLTVV.

The CDR3 sequence: CASSPDSFLYEQYF. The CDR3 DNA reads TGTGCCAGCAGCCCCGACAGCTTTCTCTACGAGCAGTACTTC. V is TRBV7-2 and J is TRBJ2-7, with D tentatively TRBD1 (5 bases). The CDR3 is made up of 14 amino acids. Germline V gives CDR1 SGHTA, CDR2 FQGNSA. Trimming cost V 5 bases and J 3 bases, with 14 bases left between them.

J is TRBJ1-5 and V is TRBV5-5; 7 nucleotides agree with TRBD1. Germline loops: CDR1 SGHKS, CDR2 YYEKEE (reference sequence). The CDR3 is made up of 17 amino acids. Unmatched junction bases numbered 11, after V lost 0 bases and J lost 5 bases. CDR3 region: CASSLAPQIRGDQPQHF. The CDR3 DNA is TGTGCCAGCAGCTTGGCCCCCCAGATCAGGGGGGATCAGCCCCAGCATTTT.

The chain links TRBV5-6 to TRBJ1-5; D gene ambiguous. V was cut by 3 bases and J by 0 bases, with 13 bases left in between. CDR1 and CDR2 (germline): SGHDT, YYEEEE. The CDR3 totals 16 residues. The DNA for the CDR3 is TGTGCCAGCAGCTCTGTACGGGCCGGTAGCAATCAGCCCCAGCATTTT. This translates into CASSSVRAGSNQPQHF.

This chain joins TRBV7-6 and TRBJ1-6; 7 bases line up with TRBD1. This CDR3 is built from 16 residues. Per germline, CDR1 SGHVS and CDR2 FNYEAQ. The junction had 9 bases not matched to a gene; V was cut back by 4 bases and J by 6 bases. CDR3 sequence: CASSSQTGRINSPLHF. Written as DNA, the CDR3 is TGTGCCAGCAGCTCCCAGACAGGGCGAATTAATTCACCCCTCCACTTT.

The V gene is TRBV6-1, the J gene TRBJ1-2, with 7 bases aligning to TRBD1. Germline assignment: CDR1 MNHNS and CDR2 SASEGT. Losses at the gene ends were 8 bases for V and 6 bases for J; bases not matched to a gene: 15. The CDR3 contains 15 residues. The CDR3 protein is CASQKIGGRVDGYTF. In DNA, the CDR3 is TGTGCCAGCCAAAAAATAGGGGGCAGAGTTGATGGCTACACCTTC.

The chain carries TRBV7-9 and TRBJ1-2, with TRBD1 matching over 10 bases. Germline V CDR1 and CDR2: SEHNR, FQNEAQ (reference sequence). The CDR3 is made up of 15 amino acids. The V and J ends lost 7 bases and 12 bases, in that order; junction bases with no gene match: 17. CDR3 residues: CASTKAGTGANMHTF. The CDR3, as DNA: TGTGCCAGCACCAAAGCGGGGACAGGGGCCAATATGCACACCTTC. The full variable domain, completed using reference TRBV7-9 and TRBJ1-2, is DTGVSQNPRHKITKRGQNVTFRCDPISEHNRLYWYRQTLGQGPEFLTYFQNEAQLEKSRLLSDRFSAERPKGSFSTLEIQRTEQGDSAMYLCASTKAGTGANMHTFGSGTRLTVV.

V usage is TRBV2 and J usage is TRBJ1-2, with 12 bases fitting TRBD1. V gave up 6 bases and J gave up 1 base; unmatched junction bases: 12. Germline-derived CDR1 and CDR2 are SNHLY and FYNNEI. The length of the CDR3 is 18 residues. The CDR3 loop reads CASSVPGQGALGNYGYTF. CDR3 in DNA: TGTGCCAGCAGCGTCCCGGGACAGGGGGCGTTGGGTAACTATGGCTACACCTTC.

This chain joins TRBV7-3 and TRBJ1-6; 11 positions match TRBD1. Germline CDR1 is SGHTA and CDR2 is FQGTGA. The trim removed 5 bases at V and 2 bases at J, leaving 5 bases unmatched. The CDR3 contains 17 residues. The CDR3 loop is CASSLRTGGPYNSPLHF. Written as DNA, the CDR3 is TGTGCCAGCAGCCTTCGGACAGGGGGCCCCTATAATTCACCCCTCCACTTT.

This clone has more than one count but fewer than ten. The genes are TRBV18 and TRBJ1-1; D unclear. The CDR3 extends over 13 amino acids. Between the trimmed V and J ends, which lost 2 bases and 1 base, there was a span of 5 bases. CDR1 and CDR2 from the germline V gene are KGHSH and LQKENI. For the CDR3, the DNA is TGTGCCAGCTCACCAGGGAAGAACACTGAAGCTTTCTTT. It encodes CASSPGKNTEAFF.

The rearrangement links TRBV19 to TRBJ2-7; 8 bases are shared with TRBD1. This CDR3 contains 14 residues. CDR1 LNHDA and CDR2 SQIVND come from the germline V gene (reference sequence). V dropped 5 bases and J dropped 2; count of bases not matched to a gene: 5. CDR3 protein: CASSVRQGPYEQYF. CDR3 in DNA: TGTGCCAGTAGTGTACGACAGGGGCCCTACGAGCAGTACTTC.

This clone appeared a single time. The chain employs TRBV2 and TRBJ1-1, with D perhaps TRBD1 (6 bases). V was clipped by 7 bases and J by 4 bases, with 16 bases between them. CDR1 is SNHLY and CDR2 is FYNNEI in the germline V gene. This CDR3 comprises 14 residues. DNA for the CDR3: TGTGCCAGCATCCCTCCCCCAGGGGCCACTGAAGCTTTCTTT. Translating gives CASIPPPGATEAFF.

This rearrangement joins TRBV30 to TRBJ1-3, with 7 bases aligning to TRBD1. CDR3 length: 12 amino acids. The V segment lost 2 bases and the J segment 7 bases; nucleotides outside the gene matches: 2. In germline, CDR1 is GTSNPN, CDR2 SVGIG (reference sequence). The CDR3 protein is CAWSRGLNTIYF. The CDR3 DNA sequence: TGTGCCTGGAGTAGGGGGCTGAACACCATATATTTT.

This chain connects TRBV5-1 to TRBJ2-7, with D perhaps TRBD1 (6 bases). V was clipped by 4 bases and J by 0 bases, with 14 bases between them. The CDR3 contains 15 residues. CDR1 and CDR2 (germline): SGHRS, YFSETQ. CDR3 sequence reads: CASSPRQVGSYEQYF. CDR3 nucleotide sequence: TGCGCCAGCAGCCCGCGACAGGTTGGCTCCTACGAGCAGTACTTC.

The chain has TRBV6-1 and TRBJ1-1; possibly TRBD1 for D (5 bases). The CDR3 length is 15 residues. Germline V gene data show CDR1 as MNHNS and CDR2 as SASEGT. Trimming shortened V by 1 base and J by 5 bases, and 14 bases separated the two germline ends. As DNA, the CDR3 is TGTGCCAGCAGTGAAGTGGGGAGGGGAGGGACTGAAGCTTTCTTT. Its protein product is CASSEVGRGGTEAFF.

The gene calls are TRBV28 and TRBJ1-2; the D gene is possibly TRBD1 (5 bases). The CDR3 is made up of 14 amino acids. The V gene's germline CDR1 is MDHEN and CDR2 SYDVKM. V lost 3 bases, J lost 7 bases, and 15 bases lay in between. The CDR3 spells CASSFRVIWGGYTF. In DNA, the CDR3 is TGTGCCAGCAGTTTCAGGGTAATATGGGGTGGCTACACCTTC.

This chain's CDR3 is CASSVGDYEQFF. The CDR3 DNA sequence: TGTGCCAGCAGCGTAGGGGACTATGAGCAGTTCTTC. The chain recombines TRBV9 with TRBJ2-1, with D maybe TRBD2 (6 bases). There are 12 residues in the CDR3. The V end was cut by 0 bases, the J end by 8 bases, with 6 bases between. Germline-derived CDR1 and CDR2 are SGDLS and YYNGEE.

The chain recombines TRBV25-1 with TRBJ2-3; no clear D. This CDR3 region has 13 residues. V gave up 2 bases and J gave up 5 bases, with 8 bases separating them. Germline V gene sequence: CDR1 MGHDK, CDR2 SYGVNS. In DNA form, the CDR3 reads TGTGCCAGCAGTGAAACCGCGGTAGATACGCAGTATTTT. Its protein product is CASSETAVDTQYF.

The chain recombines TRBV4-1 with TRBJ2-1, with TRBD2 identical over 10 bases. Losses at the gene ends were 1 base for V and 1 base for J; bases not matched to a gene: 10. The V gene's germline CDR1 is MGHRA and CDR2 YSYEKL. This CDR3 region has 19 residues. The CDR3 DNA reads as TGCGCCAGCAGCCAAGTAACCGGCAGGACTAGCGGATCCTACAATGAGCAGTTCTTC. Translating gives CASSQVTGRTSGSYNEQFF.

This chain uses TRBV11-2 with TRBJ2-7, with D hard to call. CDR1 is SGHAT, CDR2 FQNNGV, per germline. The CDR3 length is 14 residues. V lost 1 base and J 0 bases, leaving 7 bases between the germline ends. The CDR3 DNA follows: TGTGCCAGCAGCTTAGGCCGCAACTCCTACGAGCAGTACTTC. Encoded protein: CASSLGRNSYEQYF.

The chain combines TRBV7-3 with TRBJ2-5, with D hard to call. CDR1 and CDR2 from the germline V gene are SGHTA and FQGTGA. The V and J ends lost 5 bases and 5 bases respectively, with 12 bases between them. This CDR3 comprises 13 residues. CDR3 coding DNA: TGTGCCAGCAGCCCTTCGAGCGAGGAGACCCAGTACTTC. This encodes CASSPSSEETQYF.

The rearrangement joins TRBV7-9 to TRBJ2-5, with D unresolved. The length of the CDR3 is 12 residues. The V gene's germline CDR1 is SEHNR and CDR2 FQNEAQ (reference sequence). V was clipped by 1 base and J by 5 bases, with 5 bases between them. The CDR3 bases are TGTGCCAGCAGCTTAGTGCGGGAGACCCAGTACTTC. Residues: CASSLVRETQYF. Using reference TRBV7-9 and TRBJ2-5 for the parts outside the CDR3, the full variable domain is DTGVSQNPRHKITKRGQNVTFRCDPISEHNRLYWYRQTLGQGPEFLTYFQNEAQLEKSRLLSDRFSAERPKGSFSTLEIQRTEQGDSAMYLCASSLVRETQYFGPGTRLLVL.

V gene TRBV6-6 combines with J gene TRBJ1-5, with 7 bases aligning to TRBD1. Germline V lookup: CDR1 MNHNY, CDR2 SVGAGI (reference sequence). With 6 bases clipped from V and 3 bases from J, the junction kept 2 bases outside the gene matches. CDR3 size: 13 residues. The CDR3 sequence is CASRQGFNQPQHF. The CDR3 DNA follows: TGTGCCAGCAGACAGGGGTTCAATCAGCCCCAGCATTTT.

Regarding this clone: Other DNA sequences from this sample encode an identical CDR3 as well. The chain links TRBV28 to TRBJ2-7; 7 bases line up with TRBD2. V dropped 7 bases and J dropped 4; count of bases not matched to a gene: 7. In germline, CDR1 is MDHEN, CDR2 SYDVKM. CDR3 length: 13 residues. For the CDR3, the DNA is TGTGCCAGCACTCTGGGGGGGGAGTACGAGCAGTACTTC. It encodes CASTLGGEYEQYF.

The genes are TRBV21-1 and TRBJ2-4; TRBD2 was called by the table and not checked on the DNA. TRBV21-1 is shown as a pseudogene. CDR3 length: 21 amino acids. The CDR3 nucleotides read TGTGCCAGCAGCAAAAAAATCCGGACTAGCGGGAGGGAGGTCTATAGGAACATTCAGTACTTC. Residues: CASSKKIRTSGREVYRNIQYF.